This entry lists 5 T cell receptor beta chains sequenced from one sample in a study of technical replicates of blood from a few donors. Generated by immunoSEQ multiplex PCR, the TCRdb table keeps only in-frame clones and is missing some. Here the sample spans more than 75,000 clones, 86% being singletons. Sequencing was done on a sample of PBMCs. These receptors came from a human donor in good health. Some clones in this sample may be carry-over from other donors' samples.

The chain uses TRBV7-2 and TRBJ1-6; TRBD1 is a possible D gene (6 bases). The CDR3 spans 14 residues. In germline, CDR1 is SGHTA, CDR2 FQGNSA. Deletions cut 6 bases from V and 5 bases from J, with 11 bases between. As DNA, the CDR3 is TGTGCCAGCAGACGACAGGTTGATAATTCACCCCTCCACTTT. This sequence encodes CASRRQVDNSPLHF.

This chain connects TRBV5-4 to TRBJ2-1; 9 bases fit TRBD2. Germline loops: CDR1 SGHNT, CDR2 YYREEE (reference sequence). CDR3 length: 17 amino acids. V lost 6 bases and J lost 7; bases outside the gene matches: 17. The CDR3 loop is CASTYGGAGGSGNEQFF. The CDR3 nucleotides are TGTGCCAGCACCTACGGGGGAGCGGGGGGCAGTGGAAATGAGCAGTTCTTC.

The V and J genes are TRBV29-1 and TRBJ2-5; 7 bases are a match to TRBD1. Judging by the DNA end, TRBJ2-7 fits better; the J call may be wrong. CDR3 length equals 12 residues. Germline V gene data show CDR1 as SQVTM and CDR2 as ANQGSEA. In DNA, the CDR3 is TGCAGCGGACGGACAGGAACCTACGAGCAGTACTTC. Protein product: CSGRTGTYEQYF.

V and J are TRBV5-1 and TRBJ2-2, with TRBD2 identical over 12 bases. The germline V gene encodes CDR1 SGHRS and CDR2 YFSETQ. CDR3 length equals 16 residues. V shed 2 bases, J shed 4 bases, and the junction held 3 bases outside the gene matches. CDR3 sequence reads: CASSLPGLAGTGELFF. CDR3 DNA sequence: TGCGCCAGCAGCTTACCGGGACTAGCGGGCACCGGGGAGCTGTTTTTT.

This chain connects TRBV4-2 to TRBJ1-2; D gene unclear. V lost 0 bases, J lost 8 bases, and 10 bases lay in between. This CDR3 comprises 13 residues. Germline values: CDR1 LGHNA, CDR2 YNFKEQ. The CDR3, as DNA: TGTGCCAGCAGCCAAGATCCTCGAGGCGGCTACACCTTC. Translated: CASSQDPRGGYTF.